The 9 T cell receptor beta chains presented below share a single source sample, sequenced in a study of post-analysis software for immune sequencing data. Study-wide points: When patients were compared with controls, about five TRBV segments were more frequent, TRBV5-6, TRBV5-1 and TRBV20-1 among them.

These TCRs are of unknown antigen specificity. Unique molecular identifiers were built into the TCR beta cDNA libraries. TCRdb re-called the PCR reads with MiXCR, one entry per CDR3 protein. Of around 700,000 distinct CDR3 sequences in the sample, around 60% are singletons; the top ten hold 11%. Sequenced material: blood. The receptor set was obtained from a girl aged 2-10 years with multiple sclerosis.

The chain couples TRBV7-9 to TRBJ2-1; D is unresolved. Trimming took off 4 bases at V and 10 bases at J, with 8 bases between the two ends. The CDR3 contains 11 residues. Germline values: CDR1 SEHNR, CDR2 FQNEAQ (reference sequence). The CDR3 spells CASSSGWEQFF. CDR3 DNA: TGTGCCAGCAGCTCGGGCTGGGAGCAGTTCTTC. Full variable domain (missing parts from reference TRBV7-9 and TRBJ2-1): DTGVSQNPRHKITKRGQNVTFRCDPISEHNRLYWYRQTLGQGPEFLTYFQNEAQLEKSRLLSDRFSAERPKGSFSTLEIQRTEQGDSAMYLCASSSGWEQFFGPGTRLTVL.

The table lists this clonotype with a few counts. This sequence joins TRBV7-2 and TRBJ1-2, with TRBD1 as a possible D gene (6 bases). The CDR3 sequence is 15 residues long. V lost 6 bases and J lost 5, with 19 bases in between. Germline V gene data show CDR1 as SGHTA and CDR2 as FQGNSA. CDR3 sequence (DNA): TGTGCCAGCAGAGGGGGGTATACAGTGAGATATGGCTACACCTTC. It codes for CASRGGYTVRYGYTF.

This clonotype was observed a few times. The DNA for the CDR3 is TGTGCCACCAGCAGTGGAGAGGGCGGTAGCACAGATACGCAGTATTTT. Protein product: CATSSGEGGSTDTQYF. This chain joins TRBV15 and TRBJ2-3; D is possibly TRBD2 (5 bases). The CDR3 is made up of 16 amino acids. V dropped 3 bases and J dropped 0 bases, with 13 bases sitting between them. Germline V gives CDR1 LNHNV, CDR2 YYDKDF (reference sequence).

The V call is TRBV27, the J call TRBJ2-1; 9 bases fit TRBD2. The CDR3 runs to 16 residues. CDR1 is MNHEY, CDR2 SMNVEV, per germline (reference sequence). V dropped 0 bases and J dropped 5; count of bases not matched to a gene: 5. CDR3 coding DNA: TGTGCCAGCAGTTTATCGGGGACTAGCTTCCACAATGAGCAGTTCTTC. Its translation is CASSLSGTSFHNEQFF.

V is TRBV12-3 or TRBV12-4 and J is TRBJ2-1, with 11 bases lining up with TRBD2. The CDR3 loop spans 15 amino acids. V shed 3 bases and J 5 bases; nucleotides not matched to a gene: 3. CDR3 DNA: TGTGCCAGCAGTTTGAGACTAGCGGGGCACAATGAGCAGTTCTTC. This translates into CASSLRLAGHNEQFF.

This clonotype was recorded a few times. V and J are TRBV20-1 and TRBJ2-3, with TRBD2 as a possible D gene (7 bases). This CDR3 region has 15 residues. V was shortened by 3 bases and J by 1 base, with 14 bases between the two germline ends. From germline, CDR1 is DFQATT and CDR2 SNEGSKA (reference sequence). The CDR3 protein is CSASPPGGRTDTQYF. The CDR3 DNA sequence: TGCAGTGCTAGTCCTCCCGGGGGGCGCACAGATACGCAGTATTTT.

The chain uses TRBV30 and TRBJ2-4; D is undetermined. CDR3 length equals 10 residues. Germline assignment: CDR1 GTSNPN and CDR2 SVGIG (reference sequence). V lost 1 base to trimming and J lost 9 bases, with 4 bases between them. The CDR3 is CAWSGSIQYF. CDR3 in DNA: TGTGCCTGGAGTGGGAGCATTCAGTACTTC. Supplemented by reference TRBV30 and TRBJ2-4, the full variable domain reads SQTIHQWPATLVQPVGSPLSLECTVEGTSNPNLYWYRQAAGRGLQLLFYSVGIGQISSEVPQNLSASRPQDRQFILSSKKLLLSDSGFYLCAWSGSIQYFGAGTRLSVL.

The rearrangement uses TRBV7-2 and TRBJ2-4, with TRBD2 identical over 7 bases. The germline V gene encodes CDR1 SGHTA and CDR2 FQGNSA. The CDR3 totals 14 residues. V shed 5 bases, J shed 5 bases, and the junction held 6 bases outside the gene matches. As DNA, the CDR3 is TGTGCCAGCAGCCCCTGGACTAGGGAAAACATTCAGTACTTC. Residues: CASSPWTRENIQYF.

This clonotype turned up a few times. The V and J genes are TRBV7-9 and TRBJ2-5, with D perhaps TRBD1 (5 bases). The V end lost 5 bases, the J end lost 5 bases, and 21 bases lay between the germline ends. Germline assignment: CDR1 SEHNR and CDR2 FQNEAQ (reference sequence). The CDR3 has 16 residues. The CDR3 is CASSPTPRAVGETQYF. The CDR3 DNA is TGTGCCAGCAGCCCGACCCCCAGGGCAGTAGGGGAGACCCAGTACTTC.